This T cell receptor beta chain derives from a study of blood T cells in healthy people across ages. General observations from the study: Unknown donor CMV status possibly confounded expanded clonotype changes.

Primed by a sample-barcoded 5' primer and a J-beta primer mix, a second PCR proceeded for roughly 7 to 12 cycles. Unique molecular identifiers of 12 random nucleotides labeled each cDNA. A single record per CDR3 protein comes from TCRdb applying MiXCR to the 5' RACE reads. The table lists 1.5 million to 2 million distinct CDR3 sequences, about 39% of them singletons. The germline V and J ends were trimmed by 3 bases and 7 bases, with 3 bases remaining between them. The CDR3 has 11 residues. CDR1 is SNHLY and CDR2 is FYNNEI in the germline V gene. This clonotype came up a few times. Antigen specificity is unknown.

V gene TRBV2 combines with J gene TRBJ1-4; D unclear. The sequenced material came from blood. This receptor was obtained from a human donor in good health. The CDR3 spells CASSEFEKLFF. The CDR3 DNA follows: TGTGCCAGCAGTGAGTTTGAAAAACTGTTTTTT.